The TCR beta chain described here comes from a study of beta chain features in type 1 diabetes. Whole-study findings and limits: A closer apparent resemblance between naive, central memory and Treg TCRB repertoires was seen in patients than in healthy donors. HLA influence on TCRB rearrangement stayed unresolved here. Sequencing the cDNA could make cells with high TCR expression show up more than they should. Moderate but significant shortening of TCRB CDR3s was recorded in all four CD4+ subsets from Type 1 diabetes patients.

Expressed TCRB transcripts were sequenced, since all the RNA that had been isolated was reverse transcribed. There were 3.5 million or so reads on average in the naive, central memory and regulatory T cell samples. Repertoires were generated with immunoSEQ multiplex PCR, while TCRdb's copy carries only in-frame clones and drops some. The repertoire holds 680,000 or so clones, with roughly 13% as singletons. Remarks on this clone: Antigen: not known.

CDR1 and CDR2 (germline): SGHAT, FQNNGV. With 6 bases removed from V and 2 bases from J, the gap between germline ends came to 14 bases. The CDR3 loop spans 14 amino acids. Material for sequencing was naive CD4+ T cells from blood. The TCR was taken from a man aged 18 to 35 with type 1 diabetes. The chain links TRBV11-2 to TRBJ2-7; possibly TRBD1 for D (5 bases). The CDR3 coding sequence is TGTGCCAGCAGAACCCGACAGTTGCCCTACGAGCAGTACTTC. Residues: CASRTRQLPYEQYF.